The 15 T cell receptor beta chains given below trace back to one sample, sequenced in a study of T cells in Graves' hyperthyroidism and ophthalmopathy (dated by TCRdb to the late 2010s). The method behind the library was multiplex PCR. The instrument was an Illumina HiSeq 2000. The TCR beta CDR3 regions were amplified from the RNA transcripts. The first round of RT-PCR for the TCR CDR3 was performed with the HTBI primer set and the Qiagen OneStep RT-PCR kit. TCRdb trimmed the raw reads at Q25, called clones with MiXCR and kept productive beta chains. Entries that share a CDR3 protein sequence are merged under the most common genes and DNA. The table for this sample lists more than 300,000 distinct CDR3 sequences; about 15% of them were counted only once. The top ten clones comprise around 35% of the sample. Sequenced input: blood. The receptor source for this set is a woman aged 25-40 years with Graves' hyperthyroidism that later progressed to Graves' ophthalmopathy.

This clonotype was seen at least ten times. V and J are TRBV20-1 and TRBJ2-1; D is possibly TRBD1 or TRBD2 (5 bases each). Germline loops: CDR1 DFQATT, CDR2 SNEGSKA (reference sequence). V lost 1 base, J lost 1 base, and 20 bases lay in between. CDR3 length: 18 amino acids. The CDR3 DNA reads as TGCAGTGCTAGAGTGGGCCAGGGCCCTACTAGATCCTACAATGAGCAGTTCTTC. This sequence encodes CSARVGQGPTRSYNEQFF.

This clonotype was seen at least ten times. This chain connects TRBV27 to TRBJ1-6; 8 positions agree with TRBD1. The CDR3 loop spans 14 amino acids. The V gene's germline CDR1 is MNHEY and CDR2 SMNVEV (reference sequence). The V and J ends lost 5 bases and 10 bases, in that order; junction bases with no gene match: 7. CDR3 nucleotide sequence: TGTGCCAGCAGTCCGAGACAGGGGCGGTCACCCCTCCACTTT. Protein: CASSPRQGRSPLHF.

V is TRBV29-1 and J is TRBJ2-1; 8 bases map to TRBD1. V shed 2 bases and J 0 bases; nucleotides not matched to a gene: 12. This CDR3 has 18 residues. Germline V gene sequence: CDR1 SQVTM, CDR2 ANQGSEA. The CDR3 sequence: CSVEPDRGTISSYNEQFF. The CDR3 DNA is TGCAGCGTTGAACCTGACAGGGGAACAATTAGCTCCTACAATGAGCAGTTCTTC.

This clonotype was observed many times. The chain has TRBV2 and TRBJ2-5; D unclear. The length of the CDR3 is 17 residues. In germline, CDR1 is SNHLY, CDR2 FYNNEI. V was shortened by 1 base and J by 2 bases, with 17 bases between the two germline ends. CDR3 region: CASSEGGSMGGQETQYF. In nucleotides, the CDR3 is TGTGCCAGCAGTGAAGGTGGTTCGATGGGCGGACAAGAGACCCAGTACTTC.

The chain uses TRBV27 and TRBJ1-2, with TRBD1 matching 12 bases. This CDR3 contains 18 residues. The junction had 13 bases not matched to a gene; V was cut back by 7 bases and J by 1 base. CDR1 MNHEY and CDR2 SMNVEV come from the germline V gene (reference sequence). The CDR3 reads CASTSLGQGAPGNYGYTF. CDR3 in DNA: TGTGCCAGCACGTCGTTGGGACAGGGGGCGCCGGGTAACTATGGCTACACCTTC.

This clonotype was counted at least ten times. The chain uses TRBV2 and TRBJ1-2; the match to TRBD1 covers 9 bases. J gave up 2 bases and V 6 bases, and 4 bases lay outside the gene matches. CDR3 length equals 14 residues. Germline V CDR1 and CDR2: SNHLY, FYNNEI. The CDR3: CASSRTGVNYGYTF. As DNA, the CDR3 is TGTGCCAGCAGCAGGACAGGGGTCAACTATGGCTACACCTTC.

This chain uses TRBV5-6 with TRBJ1-1; 7 bases line up with TRBD1. The germline CDR1 and CDR2 sequences are SGHDT and YYEEEE. The ends lost 4 bases at V and 6 bases at J; junction bases unmatched: 6. This CDR3 contains 13 residues. CDR3 sequence (DNA): TGTGCCAGCAGCCCCCTACAGGGGTCTGAAGCTTTCTTT. This codes for CASSPLQGSEAFF.

There are many counts of this clonotype. The V and J genes are TRBV11-1 and TRBJ1-1, with D hard to call. CDR1 and CDR2 from the germline V gene are SGHAT and FQDESV (reference sequence). The germline V and J ends were trimmed by 1 base and 4 bases, with 13 bases remaining between them. The length of the CDR3 is 15 residues. The CDR3 nucleotides read TGTGCCAGCAGCTTAGTTTGGGGATCTAGCACTGAAGCTTTCTTT. Protein product: CASSLVWGSSTEAFF. Based on the CDR3 plus reference TRBV11-1 and TRBJ1-1, the full variable domain is EAEVAQSPRYKITEKSQAVAFWCDPISGHATLYWYRQILGQGPELLVQFQDESVVDDSQLPKDRFSAERLKGVDSTLKIQPAELGDSAMYLCASSLVWGSSTEAFFGQGTRLTVV.

This clonotype appeared a few times. The CDR3: CASSPWGGLGSNQPQHF. CDR3 nucleotides: TGTGCCAGCAGTCCCTGGGGGGGCCTGGGTAGCAATCAGCCCCAGCATTTT. This sequence joins TRBV6-1 and TRBJ1-5, with D possibly being TRBD1 (6 bases). The CDR3 covers 17 residues. V gave up 5 bases and J gave up 0 bases, with 17 bases separating them. Germline CDR1 and CDR2: MNHNS and SASEGT.

This clonotype was found many times. The rearrangement joins TRBV5-5 to TRBJ1-2; 7 bases match TRBD1. CDR3 length: 14 amino acids. CDR1 and CDR2 from the germline V gene are SGHKS and YYEKEE (reference sequence). After removal of 0 bases from V and 4 bases from J, the junction contained 3 bases not matched to a gene. CDR3 in amino acids: CASSLGDRSYGYTF. CDR3 nucleotide sequence: TGTGCCAGCAGCTTGGGGGACAGATCCTATGGCTACACCTTC.

This chain links TRBV4-2 with TRBJ2-5, with D tentatively TRBD2 (7 bases). Between the trimmed V and J ends, which lost 9 bases and 10 bases, there was a span of 33 bases. CDR3 size: 17 residues. CDR1 and CDR2 from the germline V gene are LGHNA and YNFKEQ. CDR3 amino acids: CASNLMGGRGPYSGQYF. The DNA of the CDR3 is TGTGCCAGTAACCTTATGGGGGGGCGCGGGCCGTATAGTGGCCAGTACTTC.

This clonotype was recorded at least ten times. The V and J genes are TRBV5-1 and TRBJ2-3; TRBD2 matches at 8 bases. The CDR3 is 17 residues long. With V trimmed by 4 bases and J by 5 bases, 15 bases remained unmatched. Germline V gene lookup returns CDR1 SGHRS and CDR2 YFSETQ. The CDR3 DNA sequence: TGCGCCAGCAGCCCGGATCTGTCGGGAGGGCTGAGAGATACGCAGTATTTT. This translates into CASSPDLSGGLRDTQYF.

This clonotype occurred many times. This chain joins TRBV7-8 and TRBJ1-2; 11 bases match TRBD1. Looked up from germline, CDR1 is SGHVS and CDR2 is FQNEAQ. V shed 1 base, J shed 4 bases, and the junction held 11 bases outside the gene matches. The CDR3 totals 18 residues. In nucleotides, the CDR3 is TGTGCCAGCAGCTTAGTGTACGCCCGGGACAGGGGGGGCTATGGCTACACCTTC. Translated, it gives CASSLVYARDRGGYGYTF.

This clonotype was seen only a few times. The J gene is TRBJ2-3, the V gene TRBV7-9, with 9 bases that match TRBD1. This CDR3 is built from 15 residues. The J segment lost 5 bases and the V segment lost 5 bases, leaving 8 bases of the junction unmatched. Germline assignment: CDR1 SEHNR and CDR2 FQNEAQ (reference sequence). The CDR3 sequence: CASSQWDREGDTQYF. The DNA for the CDR3 is TGTGCCAGCAGCCAGTGGGACAGGGAGGGAGATACGCAGTATTTT. Full variable domain (missing parts from reference TRBV7-9 and TRBJ2-3): DTGVSQNPRHKITKRGQNVTFRCDPISEHNRLYWYRQTLGQGPEFLTYFQNEAQLEKSRLLSDRFSAERPKGSFSTLEIQRTEQGDSAMYLCASSQWDREGDTQYFGPGTRLTVL.

This clonotype was detected only a few times. This rearrangement joins TRBV10-3 to TRBJ2-1; D is ambiguous. Germline values: CDR1 ENHRY, CDR2 SYGVKD. V lost 0 bases and J lost 10, with 7 bases in between. The CDR3 runs to 12 residues. CDR3 nucleotide sequence: TGTGCCATCAGTGAGTCGAGCAGGGAGCAGTTCTTC. This gives the protein CAISESSREQFF.